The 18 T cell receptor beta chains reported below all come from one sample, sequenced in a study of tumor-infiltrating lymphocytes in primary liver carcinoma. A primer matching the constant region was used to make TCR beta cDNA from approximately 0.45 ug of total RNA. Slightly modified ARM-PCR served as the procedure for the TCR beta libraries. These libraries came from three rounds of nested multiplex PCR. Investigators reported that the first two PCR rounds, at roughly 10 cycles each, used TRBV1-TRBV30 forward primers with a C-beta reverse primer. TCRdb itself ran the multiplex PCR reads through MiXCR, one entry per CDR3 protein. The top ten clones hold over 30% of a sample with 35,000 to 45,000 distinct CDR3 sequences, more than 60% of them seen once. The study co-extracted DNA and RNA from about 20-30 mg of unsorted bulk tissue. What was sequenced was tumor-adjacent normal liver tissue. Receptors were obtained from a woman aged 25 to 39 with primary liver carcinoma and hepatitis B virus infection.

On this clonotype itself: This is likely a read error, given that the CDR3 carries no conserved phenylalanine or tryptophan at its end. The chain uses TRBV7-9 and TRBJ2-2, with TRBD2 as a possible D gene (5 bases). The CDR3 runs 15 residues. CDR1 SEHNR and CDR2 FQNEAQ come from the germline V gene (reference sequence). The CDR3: CASSFERANTGVLFS. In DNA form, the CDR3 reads TGTGCCAGCAGCTTTGAACGTGCGAACACCGGGGTGCTGTTTTCT.

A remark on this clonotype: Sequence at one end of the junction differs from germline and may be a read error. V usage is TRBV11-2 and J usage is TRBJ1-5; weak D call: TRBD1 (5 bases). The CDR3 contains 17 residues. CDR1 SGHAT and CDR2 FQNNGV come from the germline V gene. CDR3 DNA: TGTGCCAGTAGCTTAGGCCTGGGGGGAGGTGGCAATCAGCACCAGCACTTT. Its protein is CASSLGLGGGGNQHQHF.

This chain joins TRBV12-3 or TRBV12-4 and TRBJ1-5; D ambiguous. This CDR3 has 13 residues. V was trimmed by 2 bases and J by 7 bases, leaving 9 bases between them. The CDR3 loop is CASSLTGIQPQHF. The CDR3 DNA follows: TGTGCCAGCAGTTTAACGGGGATACAGCCCCAGCATTTT.

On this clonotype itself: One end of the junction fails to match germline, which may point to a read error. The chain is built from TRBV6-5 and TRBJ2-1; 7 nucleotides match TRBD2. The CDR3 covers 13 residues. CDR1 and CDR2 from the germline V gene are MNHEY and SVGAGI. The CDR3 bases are TGTACCAGCAAGCAGGGAGGGATCAATGGGCAGTTCTTC. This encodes CTSKQGGINGQFF.

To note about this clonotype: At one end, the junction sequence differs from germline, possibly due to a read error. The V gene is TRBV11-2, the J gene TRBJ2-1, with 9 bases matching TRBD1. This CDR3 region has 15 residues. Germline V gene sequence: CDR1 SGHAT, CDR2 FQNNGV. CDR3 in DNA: TGTACCAGCAGGGGACAGGGTGGGGCCTACAATGAACAGTTCTTC. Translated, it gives CTSRGQGGAYNEQFF.

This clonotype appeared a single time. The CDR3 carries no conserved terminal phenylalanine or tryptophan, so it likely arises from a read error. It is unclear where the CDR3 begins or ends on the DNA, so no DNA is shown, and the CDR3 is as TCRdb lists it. CDR3 sequence: CANNRPGQGLRI. The chain uses TRBV12-3 or TRBV12-4 and TRBJ2-1; no DNA check was done on the table's D call, TRBD1. The CDR3 comprises 12 residues, both ends counted.

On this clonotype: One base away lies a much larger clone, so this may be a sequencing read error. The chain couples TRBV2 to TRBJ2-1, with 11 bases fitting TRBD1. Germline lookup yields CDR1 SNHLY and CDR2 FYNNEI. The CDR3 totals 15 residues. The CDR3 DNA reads TGTGCCTGCAGTGCTGGGACAGGGGGTCCCAATGAGCAGTTCTTC. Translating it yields CACSAGTGGPNEQFF.

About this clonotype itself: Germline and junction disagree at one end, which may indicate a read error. CDR3 sequence reads: CASCPGTEAFF. The DNA of the CDR3 is TGTGCCAGCTGCCCCGGGACAGAAGCATTTTTT. V and J are TRBV11-2 and TRBJ1-1, with 7 bases fitting TRBD1. In germline, CDR1 is SGHAT, CDR2 FQNNGV. This CDR3 is 11 amino acids long.

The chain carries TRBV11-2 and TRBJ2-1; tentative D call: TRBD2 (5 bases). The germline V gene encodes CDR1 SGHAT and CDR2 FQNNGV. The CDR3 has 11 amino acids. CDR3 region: CISSLERSPFF. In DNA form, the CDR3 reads TGTATCAGCAGTTTAGAGCGGAGCCCGTTCTTC.

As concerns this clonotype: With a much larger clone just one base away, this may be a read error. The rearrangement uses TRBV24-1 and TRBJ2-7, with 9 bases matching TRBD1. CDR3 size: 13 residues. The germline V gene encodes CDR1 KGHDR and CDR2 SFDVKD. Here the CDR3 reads CGTSDGDRVQQYF. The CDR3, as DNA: TGTGGCACCAGTGATGGGGACAGGGTCCAGCAGTACTTC.

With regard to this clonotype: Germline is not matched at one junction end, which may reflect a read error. The CDR3 here is CAWNAGTVSHERYF. The CDR3 coding sequence is TGTGCCTGGAATGCCGGGACCGTATCCCACGAGCGGTACTTC. The chain is built from TRBV30 and TRBJ2-7, with D possibly being TRBD1 or TRBD2 (5 bases each). This CDR3 is 14 amino acids long. Looked up from germline, CDR1 is GTSNPN and CDR2 is SVGIG (reference sequence).

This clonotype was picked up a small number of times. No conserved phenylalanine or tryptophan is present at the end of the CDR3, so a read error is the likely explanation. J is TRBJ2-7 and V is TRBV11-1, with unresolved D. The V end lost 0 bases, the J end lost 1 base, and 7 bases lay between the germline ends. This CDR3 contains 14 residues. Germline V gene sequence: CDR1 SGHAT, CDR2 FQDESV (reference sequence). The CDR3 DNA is TGTGCCAGCAGCTTAGCTACGGCATCCTACGAGCAGTACATC. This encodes CASSLATASYEQYI.

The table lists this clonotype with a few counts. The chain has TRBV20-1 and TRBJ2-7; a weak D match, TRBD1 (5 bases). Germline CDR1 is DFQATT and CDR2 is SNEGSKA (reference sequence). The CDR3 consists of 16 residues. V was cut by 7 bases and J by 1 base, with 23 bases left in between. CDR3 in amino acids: CSVRSDSPYISYEQYF. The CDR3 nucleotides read TGCAGTGTTAGGTCAGACAGCCCCTATATTTCCTACGAGCAGTACTTC.

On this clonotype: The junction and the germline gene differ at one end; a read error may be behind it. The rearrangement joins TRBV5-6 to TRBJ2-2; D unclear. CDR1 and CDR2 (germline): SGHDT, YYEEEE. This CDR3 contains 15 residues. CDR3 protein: CASSLAPNVTGELFF. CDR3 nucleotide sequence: TGTGCGAGCAGCTTGGCACCCAATGTCACCGGGGAGCTGTTTTTT.

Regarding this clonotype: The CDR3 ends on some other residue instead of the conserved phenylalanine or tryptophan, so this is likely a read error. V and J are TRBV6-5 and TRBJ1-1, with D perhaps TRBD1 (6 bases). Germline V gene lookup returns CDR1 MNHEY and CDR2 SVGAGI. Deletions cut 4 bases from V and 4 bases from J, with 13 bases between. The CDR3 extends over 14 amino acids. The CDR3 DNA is TGTGCCAGCAGTTCCGTGACAGGAGGCACTGAAGCTTTCTAT. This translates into CASSSVTGGTEAFY.

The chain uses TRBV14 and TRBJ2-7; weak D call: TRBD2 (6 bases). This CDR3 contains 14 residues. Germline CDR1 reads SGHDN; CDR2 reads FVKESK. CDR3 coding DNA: TGTGCTAGCGGCCAAGATCGGGGGAGTTACGAGCAGTACTTC. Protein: CASGQDRGSYEQYF.

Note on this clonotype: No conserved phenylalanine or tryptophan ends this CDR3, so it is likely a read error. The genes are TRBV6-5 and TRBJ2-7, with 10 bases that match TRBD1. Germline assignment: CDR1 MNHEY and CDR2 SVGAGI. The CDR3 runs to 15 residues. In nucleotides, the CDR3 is TGTGCCAGCAGTTTGGGGACAGGGGATGCCTACAAGCAGTACCTC. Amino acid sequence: CASSLGTGDAYKQYL.

The CDR3 DNA reads as TGCAGCGTCAACCGGGACGACACGGATACGCAGTATTTT. This encodes CSVNRDDTDTQYF. This chain joins TRBV29-1 and TRBJ2-3, with D perhaps given as TRBD1 or TRBD2 (5 bases each). Germline V gene data show CDR1 as SQVTM and CDR2 as ANQGSEA. V lost 6 bases to trimming and J lost 6 bases, with 16 bases between them. This CDR3 comprises 13 residues.